Listed below are T cell receptor beta chains from one sample, sequenced in a study of OX40 agonist ivuxolimab in advanced cancers. Here immunoSEQ multiplex PCR was the method, and the copy in TCRdb shows in-frame clones only, minus some. The table records about 140,000 clones, 93% of them present only once. The sample here was CD4+ or CD8+ T cells sorted from blood, taken in a trial of the OX40 agonist ivuxolimab. These receptor sequences come from an adult with an advanced solid tumor such as melanoma, head and neck, liver or kidney cancer. Each CDR3 is given without its conserved first and last residue. The order of the fields is clone size, V gene, CDR3 length, CDR3 protein. The size entry is marked missing in some rows and otherwise reads once, few, many or a size class.

NA,TRBV6-5,11,ASSEQGNYGYT
NA,TRBV11-2,16,ASSLRLGPGGRFYEQY
NA,TRBV19,11,ASRPRQGSEQY
NA,TRBV6-1,13,ASRGQTITNTEAF
NA,TRBV7-2,13,ASSLGGTSNQPQH
NA,TRBV5-6,14,ASSLAQGADTDTQY
NA,TRBV6-1,14,ASSEARLTGGYGYT
NA,TRBV7-6,12,ASSLGTGGEKLF
NA,TRBV4-3,13,ASSQEETGGSPLH
NA,TRBV28,12,ASSPQSGPDTQY
NA,TRBV28,15,ASSFPKRAGHTDTQY
NA,TRBV4-1,13,ASSQEALSTDTQY
once,TRBV5-6,15,ASSQLTLRASSYEQY
NA,TRBV6-5,12,ASRQGQGAYGYT
NA,TRBV27,10,ASSSLDTSFF
NA,TRBV29-1,13,SVASTGSSGNTIY
NA,TRBV5-1,11,ASRHDKNTEAF
NA,TRBV29-1,14,SVGTSGGGRTDTQY
NA,TRBV19,10,ASSFSGSEQF
NA,TRBV7-9,11,ASSLAPGETQY
NA,TRBV19,14,ASSIGREAHTDTQY
NA,TRBV7-2,14,ASSLATSGATDTQY
NA,TRBV11-1,14,ASSSPPGTHPQKLF
NA,TRBV5-1,13,ASSSGPGLDEKLF
NA,TRBV6-6,11,ASSPRGEETQY
NA,TRBV30,13,AWSLPDRDNQPQH
NA,TRBV6-7,13,ASRDHGAWNTEAF
NA,TRBV4-2,14,ASSQDPAGGYSPLH
NA,TRBV4-3,12,ASSQVGGSYEQY
NA,TRBV7-9,11,ASSPGGTDTQY
NA,TRBV18,13,ASSPRPGPKETQY
few,TRBV29-1,10,SAGQTYEKLF
NA,TRBV11-2,10,ASSVGRGEQY
once,TRBV5-1,13,ASSLNRAKGQPQH
NA,TRBV6-5,9,ASSPLHEQF
NA,TRBV7-9,12,ASSLDRVEEKLF
NA,TRBV18,13,ASSPRQGSGNEQF
once,TRBV7-3,12,ASSLSREDNEQF
NA,TRBV7-6,13,ASSPRGTGFGEQY
NA,TRBV5-6,12,ASSSTGAYYEQY
NA,TRBV7-7,12,ASSSGEGADTQY
NA,TRBV6-6,12,ASSYGGGSSPLH
few,TRBV7-6,10,ASSSLGETQY
NA,TRBV27,12,ASSFASGAYEQY
NA,TRBV18,11,ASSPDRVFEAF
NA,TRBV11-2,14,ASSFFYRVDTDTQY